Listed here is a single T cell receptor beta chain. CDR3 size: 14 residues. Germline V CDR1 and CDR2: GTSNPN, SVGIG (reference sequence). Trimming took off 0 bases at V and 3 bases at J, with 9 bases between the two ends. This sample was taken from a study of CD8 T cells in Susac syndrome. The authors reverse transcribed 0.5 to 1 ug RNA with random hexamers. TCRdb fed the immunoSEQ multiplex PCR reads into MiXCR, producing one record per CDR3 protein. The sample has about 120,000 distinct CDR3 sequences, about 93% seen once. TCR beta was sequenced from blood CD8+ and CD4+ T cells. V and J are TRBV30 and TRBJ1-3, with unresolved D. The receptor's source is a human donor in good health. The specimen sequenced was CD4+ T cells from PBMCs. The CDR3 DNA reads as TGTGCCTGGAGTGTAGGAGGGAGTGGAAACACCATATATTTT. Protein sequence: CAWSVGGSGNTIYF. The full variable domain, completed using reference TRBV30 and TRBJ1-3, is SQTIHQWPATLVQPVGSPLSLECTVEGTSNPNLYWYRQAAGRGLQLLFYSVGIGQISSEVPQNLSASRPQDRQFILSSKKLLLSDSGFYLCAWSVGGSGNTIYFGEGSWLTVV.